These 32 T cell receptor beta chains came from one sample sequenced in a study of T cells after yellow fever vaccination. MiXCR, run by TCRdb on the 5' RACE reads, gives a single entry per CDR3 protein. The repertoire holds 55,000 to 70,000 distinct CDR3 sequences, with 5% to 8% as singletons. The sequencing here drew on CD8+ T cells sorted from PBMCs, taken roughly 45 days after the first yellow fever vaccination. These TCRs come from a man between 18 and 29 years old who received the YFV17D yellow fever vaccine.

Many counts were recorded for this clonotype. CDR3 residues: CASSLGGGKAKNIQYF. The CDR3 DNA reads TGTGCCAGCAGCTTAGGAGGTGGCAAGGCCAAAAACATTCAGTACTTC. The chain joins TRBV7-9 to TRBJ2-4; unclear D gene. CDR1 and CDR2 from the germline V gene are SEHNR and FQNEAQ (reference sequence). The CDR3 contains 16 residues. Trimming shortened V by 1 base and J by 1 base, and 11 bases separated the two germline ends.

This clonotype was observed at least ten times. V usage is TRBV20-1 and J usage is TRBJ2-1; TRBD2 matches at 8 bases. The CDR3 sequence is 16 residues long. The germline CDR1 and CDR2 sequences are DFQATT and SNEGSKA (reference sequence). The ends lost 0 bases at V and 7 bases at J; junction bases unmatched: 11. CDR3: CSARDLVSGDLNEQFF. As DNA, the CDR3 is TGCAGTGCTAGAGATCTTGTTAGCGGGGATTTGAATGAGCAGTTCTTC.

In this sample, this clonotype turned up many times. The chain links TRBV12-3 or TRBV12-4 to TRBJ2-5, with D perhaps TRBD1 or TRBD2 (5 bases each). Trimming removed 8 bases from V and 2 bases from J, with 15 bases in between. The CDR3 is 14 amino acids. In nucleotides, the CDR3 is TGTGCCAGCCAACATGGGGGAAGGCAAGAGACCCAGTACTTC. This codes for CASQHGGRQETQYF.

This clonotype was seen at least ten times. The V gene is TRBV29-1, the J gene TRBJ2-2; D ambiguous. The CDR3 has 12 residues. CDR1 is SQVTM and CDR2 is ANQGSEA in the germline V gene. Trimming cost V 4 bases and J 1 base, with 4 bases left between them. CDR3 DNA: TGCAGCGTTGCAGTGAACACCGGGGAGCTGTTTTTT. Translation gives CSVAVNTGELFF.

The V call is TRBV7-9, the J call TRBJ2-1, with 7 bases aligning to TRBD1. The CDR3 runs 15 residues. The junction had 7 bases not matched to a gene; V was cut back by 5 bases and J by 3 bases. In germline, CDR1 is SEHNR, CDR2 FQNEAQ (reference sequence). Here the CDR3 reads CASSPPGQSYNEQFF. CDR3 bases: TGTGCCAGCAGCCCGCCGGGACAGAGCTACAATGAGCAGTTCTTC.

This clonotype was seen a handful of times. The chain recombines TRBV5-1 with TRBJ1-6; 8 nucleotides line up with TRBD1. The CDR3 extends over 16 amino acids. Trimming cost V 4 bases and J 6 bases; bases outside gene matches: 9. Germline values: CDR1 SGHRS, CDR2 YFSETQ. The CDR3 DNA is TGCGCCAGCAGCGCCGGCTTCGGACAGGGTAATTCACCCCTCCACTTT. Residues: CASSAGFGQGNSPLHF.

This clonotype was seen at least ten times. This rearrangement joins TRBV20-1 to TRBJ2-5; D is possibly TRBD2 (5 bases). Deletions cut 3 bases from V and 5 bases from J, with 16 bases between. Germline CDR1 and CDR2: DFQATT and SNEGSKA (reference sequence). This CDR3 region has 14 residues. CDR3 loop: CSASTGLVWETQYF. CDR3 coding DNA: TGCAGTGCTAGTACGGGGTTGGTGTGGGAGACCCAGTACTTC.

This clonotype was observed many times. The chain combines TRBV4-1 with TRBJ1-5; D not certain. The germline V and J ends were trimmed by 0 bases and 4 bases, with 10 bases remaining between them. Germline V lookup: CDR1 MGHRA, CDR2 YSYEKL. This CDR3 spans 15 amino acids. CDR3 nucleotide sequence: TGCGCCAGCAGCCAAGAGTTTGGAGCTAATCAGCCCCAGCATTTT. Its translation: CASSQEFGANQPQHF.

This clonotype appeared many times. The V gene is TRBV29-1, the J gene TRBJ2-2, with D perhaps matching TRBD2 (5 bases). Trimming stripped 7 bases from V and 4 bases from J, with 10 bases between. Germline V gene lookup returns CDR1 SQVTM and CDR2 ANQGSEA. The CDR3 runs 12 residues. The CDR3: CSAPRGTGELFF. The CDR3 DNA sequence: TGCAGCGCGCCTCGGGGCACCGGGGAGCTGTTTTTT.

This clonotype was counted at least ten times. This chain's CDR3 is CSVPTSGGKNIQYF. The CDR3 DNA reads TGCAGCGTGCCGACTAGCGGGGGCAAAAACATTCAGTACTTC. This rearrangement joins TRBV29-1 to TRBJ2-4, with TRBD2 identical over 12 bases. The CDR3 loop spans 14 amino acids. V trimming: 6 bases; J trimming: 3 bases; junction bases outside the gene matches: 3. Germline V gives CDR1 SQVTM, CDR2 ANQGSEA. Together with reference TRBV29-1 and TRBJ2-4, the CDR3 gives the full variable domain: SAVISQKPSRDICQRGTSLTIQCQVDSQVTMMFWYRQQPGQSLTLIATANQGSEATYESGFVIDKFPISRPNLTFSTLTVSNMSPEDSSIYLCSVPTSGGKNIQYFGAGTRLSVL.

At least ten counts were recorded for this clonotype. The chain joins TRBV5-1 to TRBJ2-1; D unclear. V lost 0 bases and J lost 0, with 10 bases in between. CDR1 is SGHRS, CDR2 YFSETQ, per germline. The CDR3 has 16 residues. CDR3 residues: CASSLATGSSYNEQFF. The CDR3 region has the DNA TGCGCCAGCAGCTTGGCTACGGGTAGCTCCTACAATGAGCAGTTCTTC.

The table lists this clonotype with many counts. The chain couples TRBV6-2 or TRBV6-3 to TRBJ2-1; D gene unclear. The CDR3 runs to 16 residues. The V end lost 2 bases, the J end lost 1 base, and 12 bases lay between the germline ends. Germline lookup yields CDR1 MNHEY and CDR2 SVGEGT. The CDR3 DNA is TGTGCCAGCAGTTACCGTCAGACGGCTTCCTACAATGAGCAGTTCTTC. Translation: CASSYRQTASYNEQFF.

The chain joins TRBV7-6 to TRBJ2-7, with D possibly TRBD1 on 7 matching bases. The V gene's germline CDR1 is SGHVS and CDR2 FNYEAQ. The length of the CDR3 is 14 residues. The V end was cut by 5 bases, the J end by 1 base, with 12 bases between. In DNA, the CDR3 is TGTGCCAGCAGCCAGGGGGGAGGTTCCTACGAGCAGTACGTC. Translated, it gives CASSQGGGSYEQYV.

This clonotype was observed a handful of times. V usage is TRBV5-4 and J usage is TRBJ2-5, with 11 bases fitting TRBD2. The CDR3 runs 17 residues. Germline loops: CDR1 SGHNT, CDR2 YYREEE (reference sequence). V shed 4 bases, J shed 5 bases, and the junction held 13 bases outside the gene matches. The CDR3 loop is CASSPEDSGGASETQYF. CDR3 sequence (DNA): TGTGCCAGCAGCCCGGAAGATAGCGGGGGGGCCTCGGAGACCCAGTACTTC.

This clonotype has ten or more counts. The rearrangement uses TRBV7-8 and TRBJ1-3; tentatively, D is TRBD1 (6 bases). V was shortened by 5 bases and J by 2 bases, with 19 bases between the two germline ends. Germline CDR1 SGHVS, CDR2 FQNEAQ. The CDR3 runs to 17 residues. CDR3 sequence reads: CASSIFQGGFAGNTIYF. CDR3 nucleotide sequence: TGTGCCAGCAGCATTTTTCAAGGGGGTTTTGCTGGAAACACCATATATTTT. The whole variable domain, remainder taken from reference TRBV7-8 and TRBJ1-3, is GAGVSQSPRYKVAKRGQDVALRCDPISGHVSLFWYQQALGQGPEFLTYFQNEAQLDKSGLPSDRFFAERPEGSVSTLKIQRTQQEDSAVYLCASSIFQGGFAGNTIYFGEGSWLTVV.

The sample holds a few counts of this clonotype. The chain employs TRBV6-2 or TRBV6-3 and TRBJ1-1; D might be TRBD1 (5 bases). The CDR3 contains 14 residues. Trimming cost V 0 bases and J 1 base, with 6 bases left between them. Germline V gene data show CDR1 as MNHEY and CDR2 as SVGEGT. This CDR3 reads CASSYSGENTEAFF. The CDR3 DNA reads TGTGCCAGCAGTTACTCGGGGGAGAACACTGAAGCTTTCTTT.

This rearrangement joins TRBV20-1 to TRBJ2-6; 11 bases are a match to TRBD2. This CDR3 contains 18 residues. Germline lookup yields CDR1 DFQATT and CDR2 SNEGSKA (reference sequence). Here the CDR3 DNA reads TGCTGGGCTAGCGGGGGGACCCCTTTTCCGTCTGGGGCCAACGTCCTGACTTTC. It encodes CWASGGTPFPSGANVLTF.

This clonotype showed up many times. The V call is TRBV20-1, the J call TRBJ2-1; D not resolved. Germline V gives CDR1 DFQATT, CDR2 SNEGSKA (reference sequence). The CDR3 is made up of 15 amino acids. Between the trimmed V and J ends, which lost 1 base and 0 bases, there was a span of 10 bases. The CDR3 sequence is CSARGNGRSYNEQFF. CDR3 in DNA: TGCAGTGCTAGAGGTAACGGACGCTCCTACAATGAGCAGTTCTTC.

Many counts were recorded for this clonotype. The chain joins TRBV15 to TRBJ2-5; TRBD1 might be the D (6 bases). This CDR3 spans 14 amino acids. Deletions cut 5 bases from V and 4 bases from J, with 14 bases between. Germline CDR1 and CDR2: LNHNV and YYDKDF (reference sequence). CDR3 bases: TGTGCCACCAGCGGCCGACAGGTTCTAGAGACCCAGTACTTC. As protein: CATSGRQVLETQYF.

This clonotype was counted only a few times. This chain connects TRBV4-3 to TRBJ1-3; 9 bases map to TRBD1. J was trimmed by 3 bases and V by 1 base; bases with no gene match: 4. The CDR3 spans 16 residues. Germline V gene sequence: CDR1 LGHNA, CDR2 YSLEER. CDR3: CASSQGTGGLGNTIYF. In DNA, the CDR3 is TGCGCCAGCAGCCAAGGAACAGGGGGCCTTGGAAACACCATATATTTT.

In its sample, this clonotype was seen a few times. The chain combines TRBV6-6 with TRBJ2-3; D uncertain. This CDR3 is 13 amino acids long. The germline V and J ends were trimmed by 7 bases and 2 bases, with 10 bases remaining between them. Germline-derived CDR1 and CDR2 are MNHNY and SVGAGI (reference sequence). The CDR3 region has the DNA TGTGCCAGCATTGTCGAACCCACAGATACGCAGTATTTT. Its protein is CASIVEPTDTQYF.

The table lists this clonotype with a few counts. This rearrangement joins TRBV4-3 to TRBJ1-2; 7 bases align to TRBD1. Germline lookup yields CDR1 LGHNA and CDR2 YSLEER. CDR3 length: 18 amino acids. V shed 4 bases and J 0 bases; nucleotides not matched to a gene: 14. This CDR3 reads CASSPSPGQRPSNYGYTF. CDR3 bases: TGCGCCAGCAGCCCATCCCCGGGACAGCGCCCCTCTAACTATGGCTACACCTTC.

V and J are TRBV4-1 and TRBJ2-4; TRBD2 might be the D (6 bases). V lost 3 bases to trimming and J lost 3 bases, with 18 bases between them. The V gene's germline CDR1 is MGHRA and CDR2 YSYEKL. The CDR3 has 17 residues. The CDR3 DNA sequence: TGCGCCAGCAGCCAGATGAGGAGGGAGGACGGCAAAAACATTCAGTACTTC. This gives the protein CASSQMRREDGKNIQYF.

This clonotype was found a few times. The rearrangement links TRBV7-6 to TRBJ2-3, with D perhaps TRBD1 or TRBD2 (6 bases each). Trimming shortened V by 3 bases and J by 6 bases, and 19 bases separated the two germline ends. CDR1 and CDR2 (germline): SGHVS, FNYEAQ. The CDR3 has 16 residues. Here the CDR3 DNA reads TGTGCCAGCAGCTTCGTGGGTGGGGGGCCAGCTGATACGCAGTATTTT. Protein: CASSFVGGGPADTQYF.

This clonotype was detected ten times or more. The chain recombines TRBV11-2 with TRBJ2-7, with TRBD1 as a possible D gene (6 bases). With 6 bases removed from V and 4 bases from J, the gap between germline ends came to 13 bases. Germline CDR1 reads SGHAT; CDR2 reads FQNNGV. The CDR3 is 13 amino acids. CDR3 coding DNA: TGTGCCAGCAGGCTTACAGGGAGTTACGAGCAGTACGTC. Its translation is CASRLTGSYEQYV.

This clonotype was found a few times. The gene calls are TRBV5-1 and TRBJ2-7; possible D gene TRBD2, 6 bases. The CDR3 loop spans 15 amino acids. The V end was cut by 0 bases, the J end by 4 bases, with 14 bases between. Germline V gene sequence: CDR1 SGHRS, CDR2 YFSETQ. The CDR3 spells CASSLEWGGQYEQYF. The CDR3 DNA reads TGCGCCAGCAGCTTGGAATGGGGAGGTCAATACGAGCAGTACTTC.

J is TRBJ2-5 and V is TRBV11-2, with 10 bases identical to TRBD2. This CDR3 is 16 amino acids long. Trimming removed 1 base from V and 2 bases from J; junction bases left unmatched: 4. Germline V lookup: CDR1 SGHAT, CDR2 FQNNGV. CDR3 DNA: TGTGCCAGCAGCTTAGTCGGGACTAGCGCACAAGAGACCCAGTACTTC. It encodes CASSLVGTSAQETQYF. The entire variable domain, with the rest obtained from reference TRBV11-2 and TRBJ2-5, is as follows: EAGVAQSPRYKIIEKRQSVAFWCNPISGHATLYWYQQILGQGPKLLIQFQNNGVVDDSQLPKDRFSAERLKGVDSTLKIQPAKLEDSAVYLCASSLVGTSAQETQYFGPGTRLLVL.

There are many counts of this clonotype. The rearrangement joins TRBV6-2 or TRBV6-3 to TRBJ2-1; 13 bases line up with TRBD2. The CDR3 is made up of 20 amino acids. CDR1 MNHEY and CDR2 SVGEGT come from the germline V gene. After removal of 6 bases from V and 0 bases from J, the junction contained 14 bases not matched to a gene. For the CDR3, the DNA is TGTGCCAGCAGAAAATTCGGACTAGCGGGGGTGCTGAGCTCCTACAATGAGCAGTTCTTC. Translating gives CASRKFGLAGVLSSYNEQFF.

There are many counts of this clonotype. The chain is built from TRBV7-2 and TRBJ2-7, with D perhaps matching TRBD2 (5 bases). The germline gives CDR1 SGHTA, CDR2 FQGNSA. The CDR3 is 14 residues long. V lost 1 base to trimming and J lost 4 bases, with 11 bases between them. CDR3 protein: CASSLGRGLYEQYF. For the CDR3, the DNA is TGTGCCAGCAGCTTAGGAAGAGGGTTATACGAGCAGTACTTC.

This clonotype was detected many times. V is TRBV28 and J is TRBJ2-5, with D perhaps being TRBD1 or TRBD2 (5 bases each). Trimming stripped 3 bases from V and 5 bases from J, with 13 bases between. Germline loops: CDR1 MDHEN, CDR2 SYDVKM. The CDR3 spans 14 residues. The CDR3 protein is CASSLPGRGETQYF. The CDR3 region has the DNA TGTGCCAGCAGTTTGCCAGGGCGCGGGGAGACCCAGTACTTC.

This clonotype has a handful of counts. The chain uses TRBV7-2 and TRBJ2-1; possibly TRBD1 for D (5 bases). This CDR3 spans 13 amino acids. With 11 bases removed from V and 5 bases from J, the gap between germline ends came to 16 bases. Germline values: CDR1 SGHTA, CDR2 FQGNSA. As DNA, the CDR3 is TGTGCCTCAGACAGCACCTTGCACAATGAGCAGTTCTTC. It is translated as CASDSTLHNEQFF.

This clonotype was counted many times. This sequence joins TRBV11-2 and TRBJ2-5, with D unresolved. V lost 0 bases and J lost 4, with 9 bases in between. The CDR3 length is 14 residues. In germline, CDR1 is SGHAT, CDR2 FQNNGV. CDR3 coding DNA: TGTGCCAGCAGCTTAGAACCCGGGCGAGAGACCCAGTACTTC. It specifies CASSLEPGRETQYF.